This TCR beta chain originates from a study of T-cell reconstitution after alpha-beta-depleted transplantation in children. Unique molecular identifiers were built into the TCRbeta library. TCRdb itself ran the PCR reads through MiXCR, one entry per CDR3 protein. The sample consists of 610,000 or so distinct CDR3 sequences, 27% of them appearing once. This CDR3 is 12 amino acids long. Germline V gene data show CDR1 as SQVTM and CDR2 as ANQGSEA. Trimming shortened V by 4 bases and J by 5 bases, and 9 bases separated the two germline ends. The study's findings and limits: Elevated TCRbeta diversity at day 60 was traced, in some patients, to surviving recipient T cells and thymic progenitors. Several hundred expanded graft clones reportedly gave rise to the alpha-beta T cells present about two months after transplant. One year post-transplant, T-cell counts and diversity were largely derived from T cells produced anew.

This clonotype has just a few counts. Antigen: not known. The V gene is TRBV29-1, the J gene TRBJ2-1, with D uncertain. The clonotype was recovered from a boy less than two years old with Wiskott-Aldrich syndrome, due to receive a stem cell transplant. Sequences were derived from PBMCs, sampled before TCRalphabeta/CD19-depleted stem cell transplant. The CDR3 loop reads CSVVEYNNEQFF. CDR3 DNA: TGCAGCGTTGTGGAATACAACAATGAGCAGTTCTTC.